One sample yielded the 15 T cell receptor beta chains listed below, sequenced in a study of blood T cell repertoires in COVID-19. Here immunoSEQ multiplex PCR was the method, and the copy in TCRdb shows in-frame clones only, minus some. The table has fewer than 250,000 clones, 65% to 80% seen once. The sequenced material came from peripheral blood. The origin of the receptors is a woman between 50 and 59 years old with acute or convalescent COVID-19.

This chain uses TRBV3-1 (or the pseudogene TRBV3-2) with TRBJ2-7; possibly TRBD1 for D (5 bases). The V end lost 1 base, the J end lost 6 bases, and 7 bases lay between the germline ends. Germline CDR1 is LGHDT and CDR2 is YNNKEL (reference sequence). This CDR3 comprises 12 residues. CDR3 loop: CASSQAGFEQYF. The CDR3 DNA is TGTGCCAGCAGCCAAGCAGGGTTCGAGCAGTACTTC.

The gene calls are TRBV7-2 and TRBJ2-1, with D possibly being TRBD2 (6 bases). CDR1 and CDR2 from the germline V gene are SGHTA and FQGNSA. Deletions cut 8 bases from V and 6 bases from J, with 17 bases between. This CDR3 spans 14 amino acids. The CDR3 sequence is CASLGGRGTNEQFF. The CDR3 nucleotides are TGTGCCAGCCTCGGAGGCCGCGGGACCAATGAGCAGTTCTTC. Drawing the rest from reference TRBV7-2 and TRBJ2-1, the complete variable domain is GAGVSQSPSNKVTEKGKDVELRCDPISGHTALYWYRQSLGQGLEFLIYFQGNSAPDKSGLPSDRFSAERTGGSVSTLTIQRTQQEDSAVYLCASLGGRGTNEQFFGPGTRLTVL.

The CDR3 protein is CASSEDRASGRAREQFF. The CDR3 DNA sequence: TGTGCCAGCAGTGAAGATCGGGCTAGCGGGAGGGCCAGGGAGCAGTTCTTC. V gene TRBV25-1 combines with J gene TRBJ2-1; 12 bases are a match to TRBD2. This CDR3 contains 17 residues. Looked up from germline, CDR1 is MGHDK and CDR2 is SYGVNS. After removal of 2 bases from V and 10 bases from J, the junction contained 12 bases not matched to a gene.

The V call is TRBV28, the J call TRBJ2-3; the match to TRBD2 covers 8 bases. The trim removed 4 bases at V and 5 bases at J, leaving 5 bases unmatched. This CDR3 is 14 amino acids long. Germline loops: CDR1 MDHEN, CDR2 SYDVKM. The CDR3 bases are TGTGCCAGCAGTTACAGCGGGAGTCAAGATACGCAGTATTTT. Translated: CASSYSGSQDTQYF.

CDR3: CATSDRLAGVGEQYF. CDR3 coding DNA: TGTGCCACCAGTGACCGACTAGCGGGAGTAGGTGAGCAGTACTTC. This chain joins TRBV24-1 and TRBJ2-7, with 12 positions matching TRBD2. This CDR3 is 15 amino acids long. The germline CDR1 and CDR2 sequences are KGHDR and SFDVKD. V lost 4 bases to trimming and J lost 7 bases; unmatched junction nucleotides: 7.

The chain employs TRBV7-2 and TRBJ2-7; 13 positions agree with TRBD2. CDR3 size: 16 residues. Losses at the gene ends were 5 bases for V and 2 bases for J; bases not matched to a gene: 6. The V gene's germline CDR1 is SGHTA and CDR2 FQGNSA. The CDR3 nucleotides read TGTGCCAGCAGCCTATACGGGACTAGCGGGGCCTACGAGCAGTACTTC. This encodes CASSLYGTSGAYEQYF.

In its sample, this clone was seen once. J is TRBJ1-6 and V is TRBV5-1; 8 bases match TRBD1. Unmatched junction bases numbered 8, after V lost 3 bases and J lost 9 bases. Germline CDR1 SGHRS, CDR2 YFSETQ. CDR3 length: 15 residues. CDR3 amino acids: CASSWDRSRTSPLHF. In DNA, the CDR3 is TGCGCCAGCAGCTGGGACAGGTCCAGGACTTCACCCCTCCACTTT.

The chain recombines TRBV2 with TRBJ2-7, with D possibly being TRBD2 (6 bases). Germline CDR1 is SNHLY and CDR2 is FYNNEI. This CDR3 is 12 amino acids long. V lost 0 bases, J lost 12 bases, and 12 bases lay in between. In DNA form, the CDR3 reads TGTGCCAGCAGTGAAGCGAGGCTAGCGCGGTACTTC. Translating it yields CASSEARLARYF.

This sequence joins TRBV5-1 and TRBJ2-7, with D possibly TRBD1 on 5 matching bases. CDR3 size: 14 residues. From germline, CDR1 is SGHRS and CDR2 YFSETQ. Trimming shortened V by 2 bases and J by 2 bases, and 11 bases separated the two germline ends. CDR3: CASSLGAGTYEQYF. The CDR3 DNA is TGCGCCAGCAGCTTAGGGGCAGGGACCTACGAGCAGTACTTC.

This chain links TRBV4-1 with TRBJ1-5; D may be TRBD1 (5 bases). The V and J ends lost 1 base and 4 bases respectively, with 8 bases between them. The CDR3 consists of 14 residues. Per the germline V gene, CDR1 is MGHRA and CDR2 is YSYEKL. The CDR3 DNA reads TGCGCCAGCAGCCAAGTGCAGGGAAATCAGCCCCAGCATTTT. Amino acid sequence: CASSQVQGNQPQHF.

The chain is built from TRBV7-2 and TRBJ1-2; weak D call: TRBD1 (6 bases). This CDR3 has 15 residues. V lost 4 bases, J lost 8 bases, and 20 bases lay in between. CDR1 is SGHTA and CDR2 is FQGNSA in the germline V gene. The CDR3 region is CASSSDTGRGGGYTF. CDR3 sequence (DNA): TGTGCCAGCAGCTCCGATACAGGGCGCGGCGGGGGCTACACCTTC.

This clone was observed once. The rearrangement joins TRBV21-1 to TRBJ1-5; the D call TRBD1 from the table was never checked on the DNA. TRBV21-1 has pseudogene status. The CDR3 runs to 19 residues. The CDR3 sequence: CASSKARRDSGFSSQPQHF. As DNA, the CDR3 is TGTGCCAGCAGCAAAGCGCGAAGGGACAGTGGTTTTTCGAGTCAGCCCCAGCATTTT.

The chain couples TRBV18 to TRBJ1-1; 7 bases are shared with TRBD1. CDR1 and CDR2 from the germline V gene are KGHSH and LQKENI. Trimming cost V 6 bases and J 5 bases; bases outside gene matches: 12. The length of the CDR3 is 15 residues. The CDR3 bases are TGTGCCAGCTCGCCTGGACAGGCCCCGAGGACTGAAGCTTTCTTT. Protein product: CASSPGQAPRTEAFF.

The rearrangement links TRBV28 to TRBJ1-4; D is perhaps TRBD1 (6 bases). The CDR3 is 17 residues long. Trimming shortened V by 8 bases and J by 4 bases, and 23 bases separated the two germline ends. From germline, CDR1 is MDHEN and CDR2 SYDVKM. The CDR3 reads CASGERGTLHLNEKLFF. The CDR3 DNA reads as TGTGCCAGCGGAGAGAGGGGGACCCTTCATCTTAATGAAAAACTGTTTTTT. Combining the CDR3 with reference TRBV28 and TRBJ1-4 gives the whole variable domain DVKVTQSSRYLVKRTGEKVFLECVQDMDHENMFWYRQDPGLGLRLIYFSYDVKMKEKGDIPEGYSVSREKKERFSLILESASTNQTSMYLCASGERGTLHLNEKLFFGSGTQLSVL.

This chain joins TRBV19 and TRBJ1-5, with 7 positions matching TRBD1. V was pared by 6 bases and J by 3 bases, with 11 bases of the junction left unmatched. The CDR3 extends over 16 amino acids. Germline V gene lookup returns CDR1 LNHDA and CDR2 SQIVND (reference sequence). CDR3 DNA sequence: TGTGCCAGTAGCATACTACAGGGGTCCCCCAATCAGCCCCAGCATTTT. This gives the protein CASSILQGSPNQPQHF.